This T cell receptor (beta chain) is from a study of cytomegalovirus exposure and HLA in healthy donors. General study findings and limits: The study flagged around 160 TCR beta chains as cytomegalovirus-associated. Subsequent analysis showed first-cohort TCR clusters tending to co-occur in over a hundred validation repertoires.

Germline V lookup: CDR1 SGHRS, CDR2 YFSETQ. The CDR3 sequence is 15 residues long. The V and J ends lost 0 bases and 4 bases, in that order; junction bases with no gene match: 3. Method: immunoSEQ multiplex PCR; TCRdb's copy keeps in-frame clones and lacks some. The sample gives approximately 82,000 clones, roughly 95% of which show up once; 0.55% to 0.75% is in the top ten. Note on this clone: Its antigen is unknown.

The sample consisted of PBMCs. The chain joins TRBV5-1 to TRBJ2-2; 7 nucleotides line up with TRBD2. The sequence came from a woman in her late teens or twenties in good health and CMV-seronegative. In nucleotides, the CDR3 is TGCGCCAGCAGCTTGGTCGGGGGGTCCACCGGGGAGCTGTTTTTT. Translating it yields CASSLVGGSTGELFF.